This TCR beta chain was recovered during a study of cytomegalovirus exposure and HLA in healthy donors (dated by TCRdb to the late 2010s). Background on the whole study: An earlier analysis of about 560 of the donors reported approximately 280 Gb of sequence data and some 110 million unique TCR beta sequences obtained from 180 million or so T cells. Around 330 gigabases of sequencing data and around 80 million unique TCR sequences made up an early release that covered 500 to 700 HLA-typed donors. Of the 300 to 500 genotyped donors, over 80% were placed in the genetic ancestry cluster associated with self-reported Caucasian donors. The study aimed to test whether cataloging public T cell receptors could reveal signatures of past pathogen exposure. The study used immunosequencing to profile the T cell repertoires of 600 to 850 subjects and linked those repertoires to cytomegalovirus serostatus. In addition to the first cohort of 666 subjects, a separate validation cohort of over 90 different subjects was used. To predict cytomegalovirus infection status, the study combined high-throughput TCR immunosequencing, statistical association of individual TCRs with disease status, and machine learning. A later analysis re-analyzed previously published TCR beta repertoires from approximately 700 donors and added high-resolution HLA genotyping to study TCR occurrence patterns. Rather than drawing on any new phenotypic data, the later analysis identified candidate immune exposures from TCR beta sequences and the way those sequences occurred across donors. In an earlier analysis of more than 550 of the donors, high-throughput TCR beta sequencing was used to judge whether each TCR beta V gene segment behaved as functional or pseudogenic. Donor age, sex, ethnicity and CMV serostatus were compiled together with the repertoire data. A later genetic analysis used genome-wide SNP genotypes for about 55% of the 666 donors, treating that subset as a discovery cohort. All discovery cohort repertoires had been generated on a single sequencing platform. HLA typing covered class I and class II loci at four-digit resolution. The number of typed donors differed by locus: about 629-630 for A, B, C, DRB1 and DQB1; roughly 510 for DQA1; approximately 600 for DPA1; and about 450 for DPB1. Several DR-DQ haplotypes were treated as single units for association and clustering because of strong linkage in the cohort. Across some 400 genotyped donors of the cohort, an average of about 200,000 unique TCR beta nucleotide sequences per donor were sequenced, and 15% to 20% of those sequences were non-productive. General study outcomes and caveats: The earlier analysis of 587 of the donors excluded some 16 rarely observed V segments, including chromosome 9 orphons, because counts were too low. V-gene and J-gene trimming of TCR beta chains was associated with a missense DCLRE1C variant in a later genetic analysis, and the association was replicated in an independent cohort. A cluster of highly shared sequence variants was judged likely to be a technical artifact of the sequencing pipeline. A few of the identified cytomegalovirus-associated TCR beta chains were confirmed in vitro to be specific for cytomegalovirus antigens. Across donors, most TCR sequences were observed very rarely, whereas some public TCRs were present in many individuals. A later analysis found that TCR association rates varied across HLA loci, with DRB1 alleles showing the most associated TCRs and HLA-C alleles the fewest. Presence/absence analyses assumed roughly uniform sequencing depth across donors, an assumption that may not hold. In a later analysis, several top co-occurrence clusters were reported to appear linked to parvovirus B19, influenza, CMV and Epstein-Barr virus. The authors suggested that the approach could potentially be extended to other disease states and immunological phenotypes. At a false discovery rate of 0.05, a later analysis linked some 18,000 TCR beta sequences to specific HLA alleles. In a later genetic analysis, fewer N-insertions in productive TCRs were reported among donors in an Asian-associated ancestry cluster than the roughly 670-donor mean. The classifier was reported to diagnose cytomegalovirus status with high specificity and sensitivity in both the original cohort and the validation cohort. In an earlier analysis of some 500 of the donors, most TCR beta V segments were observed in productive rearrangements about 87% or about 30% of the time, broadly matching IMGT annotations. A later analysis found that most CMV-associated TCR beta chains appeared HLA-restricted, with HLA associations seemingly driven largely by CMV exposure. When HLA alleles, especially DR and DQ, strongly co-occurred, attributing TCR associations to individual alleles was difficult. The only immune exposure information available for the cohort was CMV serostatus. Because HLA typing was unavailable for some donors at each locus, only the typed subset was used in association tests. In a later analysis, HLA-associated TCR beta chains showed more clonal expansion and lower generation probabilities than non-associated chains that were equally common. Correlated functional status among segregating V segments might be attributable to linkage disequilibrium, but an unknown experimental factor could not be ruled out. A further reported finding was that TCR beta sequences accurately predicted the HLA-A and HLA-B alleles for most subjects in the first cohort. This cohort had only TCR beta chains sequenced, and the lack of alpha or paired-chain data limited which features could be detected. In the study, about 150 TCR beta chains were listed as associated with cytomegalovirus. Some IMGT-functional V segments, including TRBV6-2 and TRBV6-3, could not be distinguished by the 87-base-pair reads and were therefore excluded.

Libraries were made using the immunoSEQ multiplex PCR assay. A mixture of 60 forward primers for TCR Vbeta segments and 13 reverse primers for TCR Jbeta segments was used in the multiplex PCR. The CDR3 region of rearranged TCR beta genes was amplified from genomic DNA with a multiplex PCR assay. Amplified TCR beta libraries were sequenced as 87-base-pair reads on the Illumina HiSeq System. As for the original processing: In a later analysis, some 80 million unique TCR beta chains were counted across the roughly 670 repertoires, and around 10 million of these chains were shared by at least two donors. To remove PCR and sequencing errors, raw reads were error-corrected and collapsed into unique sequences using a nearest-neighbor algorithm that merged closely related sequences. V, D and J gene segments were assigned by aligning CDR3 sequences to IMGT reference sequences. For a sequence to be retained, at least a six-nucleotide match to both a V gene segment and a J gene segment was required. Rearrangements were called productive when the CDR3 lacked stop codons and stayed in frame with V and J; all others were non-productive. Following IMGT convention, CDR3 was defined as the stretch from the second conserved V-encoded cysteine up to the conserved J-encoded phenylalanine. The earlier analysis of about 530 of the donors excluded any sequence lacking an unambiguous match to a single V gene segment. An earlier analysis of several hundred of the donors called V segments functional above 56.7% productive rearrangements and segregating when the between-donor standard deviation exceeded 5%. A statistical classification framework was built to diagnose cytomegalovirus status from the catalog of TCR beta chain sequences. A later analysis assigned V and J genes by comparing TCR nucleotide sequences with IMGT/GENE-DB human TR gene sequences. Using the TCRdist pipeline, a later analysis assigned CDR3 sequences along with most-parsimonious VDJ recombination scenarios. In a later analysis, every TCR beta chain was defined by the combination of its CDR3 amino acid sequence and its V-gene family, and reads without a unique V-gene family were dropped. As a way to deal with suspected cross-contamination and a sequencing artifact, a later analysis dropped roughly 600 nucleotide sequences that were highly shared and had low generation probability. In a later analysis, a clonal expansion index for each public chain was calculated from normalized within-repertoire ranks of inferred template counts. In a later analysis, generation probabilities were computed using a VDJ recombination model fitted to out-of-frame rearrangements, and the results were checked against IGoR. Hypergeometric tests were used in a later analysis to score TCR-TCR, TCR-HLA and TCR-CMV co-occurrence, with a repertoire-size bias correction applied to the TCR pairs. False discovery rates were estimated in a later analysis by permuting HLA or CMV assignments 20 times. In a later analysis, co-occurring TCRs were grouped using DBSCAN, and TCRdist sequence similarity was added for clustering within HLA-allele-positive subsets. Co-occurrence clustering excluded repertoires with fewer than 30,000 or more than 120,000 public chains, plus five with anomalous nucleotide sharing. Imported from immuneACCESS, the table was reduced by TCRdb to in-frame sequences with V and J called. These copies leave out some clones; in studies compared against another copy, an unresolved V gene accounts for under half, and the cause of the remainder is not known. V, J and clone size are those of that table, while D and trimming were read from the DNA. The sample profile shows about 160,000 clones; approximately 86% of them were found once. Jointly, the top ten make up approximately 2% of the sample.

In the case of this clone: Its cognate antigen has yet to be identified. Per-base quality was not reported, and no clone a single base away is much larger than it.

The cohort comprised fewer than 700 healthy bone marrow donors. Cohort members were all nominally healthy when sampled, although unrecorded immune exposures were likely present. The donor was CMV seronegative and belonged to the group of under 400 seronegative cohort members. Every donor gave a peripheral blood sample, and the peripheral blood mononuclear cells from that sample were used for TCR beta sequencing. Genomic DNA extraction from the blood cell samples was performed with the Qiagen DNeasy Blood Extraction Kit. From its cysteine to its phenylalanine, the CDR3 spans 12 amino acids. The retained sequence is limited to the CDR3, 36 bases, with the frame set at the first base. Cut back by 5 bases and 3 bases, the V and J ends lie 5 bases apart. The germline V gene (reference sequence) sets CDR1 to SEHNR and CDR2 to FQNEAQ.

The chain uses TRBV7-9 and TRBJ1-5, with the D gene not clear enough to name. Sequenced sample: PBMCs. The TCR comes from a woman aged 18-29 years in good health and CMV-seronegative. The sequence in DNA is TGTGCCAGCAGCAATATCAATCAGCCCCAGCATTTT. This encodes CASSNINQPQHF.